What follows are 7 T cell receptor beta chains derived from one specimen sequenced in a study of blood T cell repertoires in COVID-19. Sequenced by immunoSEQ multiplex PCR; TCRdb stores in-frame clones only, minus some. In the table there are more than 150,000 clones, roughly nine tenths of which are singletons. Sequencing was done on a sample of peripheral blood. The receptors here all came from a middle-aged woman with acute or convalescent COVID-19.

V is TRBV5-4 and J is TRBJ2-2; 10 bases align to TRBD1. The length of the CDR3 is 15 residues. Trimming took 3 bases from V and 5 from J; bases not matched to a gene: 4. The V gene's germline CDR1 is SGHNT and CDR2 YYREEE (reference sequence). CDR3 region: CASSWGGQGTGELFF. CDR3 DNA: TGTGCCAGCAGCTGGGGGGGACAGGGGACCGGGGAGCTGTTTTTT.

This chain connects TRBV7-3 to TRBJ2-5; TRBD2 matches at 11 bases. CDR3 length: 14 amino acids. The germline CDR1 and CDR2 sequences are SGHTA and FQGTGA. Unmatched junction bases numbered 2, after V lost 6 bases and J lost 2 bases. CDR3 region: CASSWTSGQETQYF. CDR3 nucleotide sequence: TGTGCCAGCAGTTGGACTAGCGGGCAAGAGACCCAGTACTTC.

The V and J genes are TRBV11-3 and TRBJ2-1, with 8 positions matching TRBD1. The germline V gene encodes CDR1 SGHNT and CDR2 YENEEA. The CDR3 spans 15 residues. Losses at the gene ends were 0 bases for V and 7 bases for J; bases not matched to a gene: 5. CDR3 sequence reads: CASSLESGGGNEQFF. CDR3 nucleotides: TGTGCCAGCAGCTTAGAATCAGGGGGCGGGAATGAGCAGTTCTTC.

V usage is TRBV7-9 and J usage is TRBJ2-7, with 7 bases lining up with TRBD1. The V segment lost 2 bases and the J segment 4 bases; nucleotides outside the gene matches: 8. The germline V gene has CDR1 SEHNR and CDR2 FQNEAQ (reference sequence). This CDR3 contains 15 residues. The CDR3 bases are TGTGCCAGCAGCTTAATAGTGACAGGGTTTTACGAGCAGTACTTC. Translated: CASSLIVTGFYEQYF.

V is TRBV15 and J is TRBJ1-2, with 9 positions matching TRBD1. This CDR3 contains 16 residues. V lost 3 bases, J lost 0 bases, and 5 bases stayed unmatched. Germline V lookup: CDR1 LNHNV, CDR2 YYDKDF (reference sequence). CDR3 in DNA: TGTGCCACCAGCAGTGAGGACAGGGGAACTAACTATGGCTACACCTTC. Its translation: CATSSEDRGTNYGYTF.

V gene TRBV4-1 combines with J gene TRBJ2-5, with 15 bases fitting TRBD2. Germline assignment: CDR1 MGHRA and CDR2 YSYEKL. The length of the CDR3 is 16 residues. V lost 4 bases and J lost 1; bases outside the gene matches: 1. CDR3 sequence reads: CASSRGLAGGQETQYF. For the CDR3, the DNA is TGCGCCAGCAGCCGGGGACTAGCGGGGGGCCAAGAGACCCAGTACTTC.

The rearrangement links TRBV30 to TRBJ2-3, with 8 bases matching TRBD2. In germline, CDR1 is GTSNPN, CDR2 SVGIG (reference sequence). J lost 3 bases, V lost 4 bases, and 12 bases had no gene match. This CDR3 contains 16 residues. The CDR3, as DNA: TGTGCCTGGACAAAGGGTTTAGCGGGATTTACAGATACGCAGTATTTT. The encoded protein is CAWTKGLAGFTDTQYF. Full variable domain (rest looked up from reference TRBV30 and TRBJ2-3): SQTIHQWPATLVQPVGSPLSLECTVEGTSNPNLYWYRQAAGRGLQLLFYSVGIGQISSEVPQNLSASRPQDRQFILSSKKLLLSDSGFYLCAWTKGLAGFTDTQYFGPGTRLTVL.